This T cell receptor beta chain originates from a study of T cell responses to AZD1222 COVID-19 vaccine. Whole-study results and caveats: Receipt of two AZD1222 doses was followed by a rise in Spike-specific TCR breadth and depth.

Generated by immunoSEQ multiplex PCR, the TCRdb table keeps only in-frame clones and is missing some. The data contain about 120,000 clones, less than 90% of them singletons. The trim removed 5 bases at V and 9 bases at J, leaving 23 bases unmatched. Germline CDR1 is SEHNR and CDR2 is FQNEAQ (reference sequence). This CDR3 region has 19 residues. Regarding this clone: The antigen is not known.

The rearrangement links TRBV7-9 to TRBJ2-1, with 9 bases aligning to TRBD2. This sequence originates from an adult in good health. The sample was peripheral blood, taken on day 0 of AZD1222 vaccination. The CDR3 sequence: CASSRKTLGASGMLGEQFF. For the CDR3, the DNA is TGTGCCAGCAGCCGGAAGACATTAGGGGCTAGCGGGATGTTAGGTGAGCAGTTCTTC.